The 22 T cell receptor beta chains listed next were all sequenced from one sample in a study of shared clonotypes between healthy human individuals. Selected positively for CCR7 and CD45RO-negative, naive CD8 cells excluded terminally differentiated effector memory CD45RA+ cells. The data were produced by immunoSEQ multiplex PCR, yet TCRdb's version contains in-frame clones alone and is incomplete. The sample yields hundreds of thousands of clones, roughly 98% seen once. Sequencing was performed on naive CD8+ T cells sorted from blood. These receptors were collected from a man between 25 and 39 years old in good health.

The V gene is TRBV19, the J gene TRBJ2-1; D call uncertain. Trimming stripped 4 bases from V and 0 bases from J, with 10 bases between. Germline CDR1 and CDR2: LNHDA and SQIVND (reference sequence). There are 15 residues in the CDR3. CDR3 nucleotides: TGTGCCAGTAGTAGGAGCGCCAGCTCCTACAATGAGCAGTTCTTC. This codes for CASSRSASSYNEQFF.

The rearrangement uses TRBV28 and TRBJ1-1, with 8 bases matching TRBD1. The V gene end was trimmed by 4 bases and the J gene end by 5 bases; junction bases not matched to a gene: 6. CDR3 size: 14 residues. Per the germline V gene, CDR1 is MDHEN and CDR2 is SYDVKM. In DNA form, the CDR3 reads TGTGCCAGCAGTTCGGGACAGGTACCGACTGAAGCTTTCTTT. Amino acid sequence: CASSSGQVPTEAFF.

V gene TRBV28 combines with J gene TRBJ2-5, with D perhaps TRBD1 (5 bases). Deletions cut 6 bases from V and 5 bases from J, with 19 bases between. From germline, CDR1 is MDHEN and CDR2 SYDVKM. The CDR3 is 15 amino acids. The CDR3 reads CASRSGKGVWETQYF. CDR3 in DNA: TGTGCCAGCAGAAGTGGTAAAGGGGTTTGGGAGACCCAGTACTTC.

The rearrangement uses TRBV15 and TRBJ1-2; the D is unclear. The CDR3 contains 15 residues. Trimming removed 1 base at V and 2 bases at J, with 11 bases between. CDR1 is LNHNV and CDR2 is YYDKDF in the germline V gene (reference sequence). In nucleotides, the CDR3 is TGTGCCACCAGCAGAGCAGCGGGGATAAACTATGGCTACACCTTC. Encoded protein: CATSRAAGINYGYTF.

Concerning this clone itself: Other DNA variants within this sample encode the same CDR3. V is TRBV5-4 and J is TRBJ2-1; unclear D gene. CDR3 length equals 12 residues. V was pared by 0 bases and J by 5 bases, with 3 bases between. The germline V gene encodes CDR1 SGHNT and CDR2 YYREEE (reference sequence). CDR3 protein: CASSLADNEQFF. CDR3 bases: TGTGCCAGCAGCTTGGCGGACAATGAGCAGTTCTTC.

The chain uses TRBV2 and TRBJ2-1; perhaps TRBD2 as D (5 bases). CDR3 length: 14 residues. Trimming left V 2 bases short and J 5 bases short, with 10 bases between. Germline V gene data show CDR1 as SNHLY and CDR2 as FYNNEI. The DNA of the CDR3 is TGTGCCAGCAGTGAACGATGGGGAGACAATGAGCAGTTCTTC. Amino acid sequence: CASSERWGDNEQFF.

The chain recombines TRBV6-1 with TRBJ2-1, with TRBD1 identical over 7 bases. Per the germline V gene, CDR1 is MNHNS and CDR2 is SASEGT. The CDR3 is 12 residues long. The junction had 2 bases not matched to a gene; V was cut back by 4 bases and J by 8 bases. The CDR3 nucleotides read TGTGCCAGCAGTGGACAGGGAGATGAGCAGTTCTTC. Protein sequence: CASSGQGDEQFF.

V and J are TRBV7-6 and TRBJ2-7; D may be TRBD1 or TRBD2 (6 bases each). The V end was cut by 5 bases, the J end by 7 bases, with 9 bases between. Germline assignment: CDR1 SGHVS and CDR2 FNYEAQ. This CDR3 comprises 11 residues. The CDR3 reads CASSKGGEQYF. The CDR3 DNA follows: TGTGCCAGCAGCAAAGGGGGGGAGCAGTACTTC.

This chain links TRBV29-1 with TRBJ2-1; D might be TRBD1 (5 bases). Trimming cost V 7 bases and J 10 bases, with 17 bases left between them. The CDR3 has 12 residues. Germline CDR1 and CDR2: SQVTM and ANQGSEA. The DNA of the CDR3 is TGCAGCGCAGAAACAGGCTTCAGGGAGCAGTTCTTC. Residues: CSAETGFREQFF.

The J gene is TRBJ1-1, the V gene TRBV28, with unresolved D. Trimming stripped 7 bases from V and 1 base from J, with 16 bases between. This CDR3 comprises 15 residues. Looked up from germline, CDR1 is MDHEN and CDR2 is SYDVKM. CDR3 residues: CASTAWRAKNTEAFF. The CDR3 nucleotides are TGTGCCAGCACCGCCTGGAGAGCGAAGAACACTGAAGCTTTCTTT. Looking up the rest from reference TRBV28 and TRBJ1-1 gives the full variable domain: DVKVTQSSRYLVKRTGEKVFLECVQDMDHENMFWYRQDPGLGLRLIYFSYDVKMKEKGDIPEGYSVSREKKERFSLILESASTNQTSMYLCASTAWRAKNTEAFFGQGTRLTVV.

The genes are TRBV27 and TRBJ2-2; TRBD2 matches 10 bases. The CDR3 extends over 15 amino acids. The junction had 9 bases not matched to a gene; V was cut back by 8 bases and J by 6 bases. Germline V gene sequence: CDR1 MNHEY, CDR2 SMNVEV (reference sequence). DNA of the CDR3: TGTGCCAGCCTGAATATAGCGGGAGGCGCCGGGGAGCTGTTTTTT. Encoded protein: CASLNIAGGAGELFF.

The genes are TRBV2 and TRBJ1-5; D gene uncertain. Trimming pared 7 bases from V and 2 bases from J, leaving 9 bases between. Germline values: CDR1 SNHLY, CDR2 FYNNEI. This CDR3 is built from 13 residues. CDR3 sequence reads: CASKPVGNQPQHF. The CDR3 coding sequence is TGTGCCAGCAAACCAGTGGGCAATCAGCCCCAGCATTTT. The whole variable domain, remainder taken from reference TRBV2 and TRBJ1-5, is EPEVTQTPSHQVTQMGQEVILRCVPISNHLYFYWYRQILGQKVEFLVSFYNNEISEKSEIFDDQFSVERPDGSNFTLKIRSTKLEDSAMYFCASKPVGNQPQHFGDGTRLSIL.

CDR3 DNA: TGCGCCAGCAGCCCGCCGGGAGGGGGCGCGAGTGGCTACACCTTC. This translates into CASSPPGGGASGYTF. The V gene is TRBV5-1, the J gene TRBJ1-2; 7 bases agree with TRBD1. The CDR3 consists of 15 residues. Unmatched junction bases numbered 13, after V lost 4 bases and J lost 7 bases. Per germline, CDR1 SGHRS and CDR2 YFSETQ. Looking up the rest from reference TRBV5-1 and TRBJ1-2 gives the full variable domain: KAGVTQTPRYLIKTRGQQVTLSCSPISGHRSVSWYQQTPGQGLQFLFEYFSETQRNKGNFPGRFSGRQFSNSRSEMNVSTLELGDSALYLCASSPPGGGASGYTFGSGTRLTVV.

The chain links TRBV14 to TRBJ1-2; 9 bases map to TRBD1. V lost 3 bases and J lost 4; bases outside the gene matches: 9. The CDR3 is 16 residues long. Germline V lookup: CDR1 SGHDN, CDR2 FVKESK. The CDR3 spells CASSQGQGWATYGYTF. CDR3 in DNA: TGTGCCAGCAGCCAGGGACAGGGTTGGGCCACCTATGGCTACACCTTC.

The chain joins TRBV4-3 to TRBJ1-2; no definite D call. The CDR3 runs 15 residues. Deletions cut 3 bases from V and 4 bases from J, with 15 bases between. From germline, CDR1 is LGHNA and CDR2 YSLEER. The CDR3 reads CASSQVAGSSYGYTF. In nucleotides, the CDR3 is TGCGCCAGCAGCCAGGTCGCGGGGTCGAGCTATGGCTACACCTTC.

CDR3 protein: CASSYGVGLEQYF. CDR3 nucleotide sequence: TGTGCCAGCAGTTACGGAGTGGGCCTGGAGCAGTACTTC. This chain connects TRBV6-5 to TRBJ2-7; unclear D gene. From germline, CDR1 is MNHEY and CDR2 SVGAGI. The germline V and J ends were trimmed by 2 bases and 7 bases, with 12 bases remaining between them. CDR3 length: 13 amino acids.

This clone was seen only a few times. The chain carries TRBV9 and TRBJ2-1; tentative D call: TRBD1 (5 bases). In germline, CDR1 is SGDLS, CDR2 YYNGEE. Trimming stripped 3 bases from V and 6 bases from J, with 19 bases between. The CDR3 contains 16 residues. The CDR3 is CASSGDTLGDSNEQFF. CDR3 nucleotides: TGTGCCAGCAGCGGCGACACGCTAGGGGATTCCAATGAGCAGTTCTTC.

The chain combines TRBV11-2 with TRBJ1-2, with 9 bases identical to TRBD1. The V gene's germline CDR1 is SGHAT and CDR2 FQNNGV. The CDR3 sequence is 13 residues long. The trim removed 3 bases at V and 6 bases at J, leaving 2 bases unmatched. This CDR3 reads CASSFTGGDGYTF. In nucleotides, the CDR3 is TGTGCCAGCAGCTTTACAGGGGGCGATGGCTACACCTTC.

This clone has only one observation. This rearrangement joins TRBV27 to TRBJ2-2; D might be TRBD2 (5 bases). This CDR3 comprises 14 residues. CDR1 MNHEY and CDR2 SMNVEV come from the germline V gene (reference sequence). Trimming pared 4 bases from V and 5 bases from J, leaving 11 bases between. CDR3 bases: TGTGCCAGCAGTTCGGTCCTAGCAACCGGGGAGCTGTTTTTT. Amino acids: CASSSVLATGELFF.

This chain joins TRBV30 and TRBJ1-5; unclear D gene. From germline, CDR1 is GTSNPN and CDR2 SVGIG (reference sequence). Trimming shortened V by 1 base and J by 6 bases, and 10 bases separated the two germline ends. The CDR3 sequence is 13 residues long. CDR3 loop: CAWSGLDPQPQHF. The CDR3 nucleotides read TGTGCCTGGAGTGGCCTGGATCCTCAGCCCCAGCATTTT. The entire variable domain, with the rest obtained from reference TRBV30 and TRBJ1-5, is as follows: SQTIHQWPATLVQPVGSPLSLECTVEGTSNPNLYWYRQAAGRGLQLLFYSVGIGQISSEVPQNLSASRPQDRQFILSSKKLLLSDSGFYLCAWSGLDPQPQHFGDGTRLSIL.

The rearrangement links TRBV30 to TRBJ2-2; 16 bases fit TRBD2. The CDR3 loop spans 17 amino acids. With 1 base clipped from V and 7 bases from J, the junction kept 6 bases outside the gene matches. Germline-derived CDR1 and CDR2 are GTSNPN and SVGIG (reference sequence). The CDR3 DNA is TGTGCCTGGAGTGGGGGACTAGCGGGAGGGCCGGGCGGGGAGCTGTTTTTT. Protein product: CAWSGGLAGGPGGELFF.

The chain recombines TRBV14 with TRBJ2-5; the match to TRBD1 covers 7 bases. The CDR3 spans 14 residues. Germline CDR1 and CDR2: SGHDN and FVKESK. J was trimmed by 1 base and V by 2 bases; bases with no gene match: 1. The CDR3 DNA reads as TGTGCCAGCAGCCAATGGGACAGCCAAGAGACCCAGTACTTC. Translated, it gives CASSQWDSQETQYF.